The TCR beta chain under discussion was sequenced for a study of vaccination effects on CD4 cells after COVID-19. Notes on the study in general: Marked contraction was observed in infection-induced and vaccine-induced clones late after vaccination.

The method was immunoSEQ multiplex PCR; TCRdb's version includes in-frame clones alone and lacks a portion of them. In the table there are roughly 15,000 clones, about 70% of which are singletons. CDR1 and CDR2 (germline): SGDLS, YYNGEE. V lost 0 bases, J lost 3 bases, and 9 bases stayed unmatched. The CDR3 covers 16 residues. Concerning this clone: The antigen remains unidentified.

ViraFEST expansion of antigen-specific CD4+ T cells with viral peptide pools preceded sequencing. At the end of more than 8 days of culture, CD4+ T cells were isolated. Each person got two doses of an mRNA SARS-CoV-2 vaccine, BNT162b2 or mRNA-1273. The sequence derives from a human donor who received a COVID-19 vaccine. Sequences were derived from CD4+ T cells from PBMCs cultured with SARS-CoV-2 spike peptides, sampled after COVID-19 vaccination. V gene TRBV9 combines with J gene TRBJ2-7; 7 bases are shared with TRBD2. The CDR3 bases are TGTGCCAGCAGCGTAGGGTGGGGAGGGCAGGGCTACGAGCAGTACTTC. Protein sequence: CASSVGWGGQGYEQYF.